These 7 T cell receptor beta chains came from one sample sequenced in a study of blood T cell repertoires in COVID-19. Data came from immunoSEQ multiplex PCR; TCRdb stores just in-frame clones and leaves some out. Of fewer than 250,000 clones listed, about 87% are singletons. The sample was peripheral blood. The source of these receptors is a man aged 60 to 69 with acute or convalescent COVID-19.

The CDR3: CASSLVYGHQPDPTYEQYF. CDR3 nucleotides: TGTGCCAGCAGCTTAGTTTATGGACATCAGCCCGACCCAACCTACGAGCAGTACTTC. This rearrangement joins TRBV7-2 to TRBJ2-7, with D perhaps matching TRBD1 (5 bases). Trimming took off 1 base at V and 2 bases at J, with 24 bases between the two ends. CDR3 length: 19 amino acids. CDR1 is SGHTA and CDR2 is FQGNSA in the germline V gene.

The chain is built from TRBV28 and TRBJ1-4, with 9 bases that match TRBD1. The trim removed 6 bases at V and 8 bases at J, leaving 13 bases unmatched. CDR3 size: 16 residues. Germline loops: CDR1 MDHEN, CDR2 SYDVKM. CDR3 sequence: CASSHNLGQGKEKLFF. The DNA for the CDR3 is TGTGCCAGCAGCCACAACCTCGGACAGGGGAAGGAAAAACTGTTTTTT.

The rearrangement uses TRBV5-4 and TRBJ1-2, with 9 bases matching TRBD1. Trimming cost V 4 bases and J 6 bases; bases outside gene matches: 13. This CDR3 region has 16 residues. Germline-derived CDR1 and CDR2 are SGHNT and YYREEE (reference sequence). CDR3 nucleotides: TGTGCCAGCAGCCCACGTGCTCGGGACAGGGTTGATGGCTACACCTTC. Amino acids: CASSPRARDRVDGYTF.

The chain recombines TRBV5-4 with TRBJ2-7; D perhaps matches TRBD1 (6 bases). CDR1 is SGHNT and CDR2 is YYREEE in the germline V gene (reference sequence). The V gene lost 4 bases and the J gene lost 1 base, with 15 bases spanning the gap. The CDR3 loop spans 15 amino acids. CDR3 DNA sequence: TGTGCCAGCAGCGGCGACAGGACGGGTTCCTACGAGCAGTACTTC. Translation gives CASSGDRTGSYEQYF.

The chain uses TRBV28 and TRBJ2-7; 7 bases match TRBD1. The CDR3 is 12 residues long. The junction had 5 bases not matched to a gene; V was cut back by 6 bases and J by 6 bases. Per germline, CDR1 MDHEN and CDR2 SYDVKM. The CDR3 DNA reads as TGTGCCAGCAGGTCGACAGGGCTCGAGCAGTACTTC. Translation: CASRSTGLEQYF.

The chain has TRBV11-2 and TRBJ1-4; D ambiguous. The CDR3 is 16 amino acids. CDR1 is SGHAT and CDR2 is FQNNGV in the germline V gene. Trimming removed 1 base from V and 7 bases from J, with 16 bases in between. The CDR3: CASSLGGIVRGEKLFF. For the CDR3, the DNA is TGTGCCAGCAGCTTAGGAGGGATCGTTCGGGGTGAAAAACTGTTTTTT.

The rearrangement joins TRBV11-2 to TRBJ1-6; TRBD1 matches 9 bases. The germline V gene encodes CDR1 SGHAT and CDR2 FQNNGV. This CDR3 spans 15 amino acids. With V trimmed by 5 bases and J by 9 bases, 8 bases remained unmatched. The CDR3 DNA follows: TGTGCCAGCAGCCCTAGACAGGGGGGCGGTTCACCCCTCCACTTT. Translation gives CASSPRQGGGSPLHF. Using reference TRBV11-2 and TRBJ1-6 for the parts outside the CDR3, the full variable domain is EAGVAQSPRYKIIEKRQSVAFWCNPISGHATLYWYQQILGQGPKLLIQFQNNGVVDDSQLPKDRFSAERLKGVDSTLKIQPAKLEDSAVYLCASSPRQGGGSPLHFGNGTRLTVT.